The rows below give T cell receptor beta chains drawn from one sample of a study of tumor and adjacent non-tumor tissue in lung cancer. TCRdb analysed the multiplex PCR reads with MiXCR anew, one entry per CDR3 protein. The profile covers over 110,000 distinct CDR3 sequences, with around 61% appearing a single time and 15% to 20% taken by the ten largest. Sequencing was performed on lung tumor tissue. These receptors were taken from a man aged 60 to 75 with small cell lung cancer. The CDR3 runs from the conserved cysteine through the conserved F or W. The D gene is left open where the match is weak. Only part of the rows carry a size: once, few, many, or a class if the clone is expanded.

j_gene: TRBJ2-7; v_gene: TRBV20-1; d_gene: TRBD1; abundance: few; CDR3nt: TGCAGTGCCAGCAAACCGGGACAGGGGGACGAGCAGTACTTC; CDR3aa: CSASKPGQGDEQYF
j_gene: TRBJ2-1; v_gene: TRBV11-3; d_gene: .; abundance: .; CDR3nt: TGTGCCAGCAGCTTAGGAGACTTGGGTAATGAGCAGTTCTTC; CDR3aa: CASSLGDLGNEQFF
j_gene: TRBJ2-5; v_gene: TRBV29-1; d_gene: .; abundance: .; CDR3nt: TGCAGCGCATCAGACGGAGTGGAGACCCAGTACTTC; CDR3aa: CSASDGVETQYF
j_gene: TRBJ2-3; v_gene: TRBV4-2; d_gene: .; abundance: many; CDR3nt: TGTGCCAGCAGCCCCGGCACAGATACGCAGTATTTT; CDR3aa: CASSPGTDTQYF
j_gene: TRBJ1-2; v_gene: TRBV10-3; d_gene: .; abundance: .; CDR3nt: TGCGCCATCAGTGTGTCGAGAGACAGACCCTATGGCTACACCTTC; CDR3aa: CAISVSRDRPYGYTF
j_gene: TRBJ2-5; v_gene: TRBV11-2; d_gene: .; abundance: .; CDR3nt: TGTGCCAGCAACTTAATGGTTGGGATCCAGTACTTC; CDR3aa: CASNLMVGIQYF
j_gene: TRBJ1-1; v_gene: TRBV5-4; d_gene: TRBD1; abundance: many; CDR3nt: TGTGCCAGCAGGATTACAGGGGGCTCTGAAGCTTTCTTT; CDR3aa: CASRITGGSEAFF
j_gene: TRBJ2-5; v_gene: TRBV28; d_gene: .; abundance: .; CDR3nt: TGTGCCAGCAGTTTATCATTACAAGAGACCCAGTACTTC; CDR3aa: CASSLSLQETQYF
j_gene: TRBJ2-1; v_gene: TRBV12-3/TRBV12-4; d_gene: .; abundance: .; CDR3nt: TGTGCCAGCAGGGCGGGACTGCAAAACAATGAGCAGTTCTTC; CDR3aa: CASRAGLQNNEQFF
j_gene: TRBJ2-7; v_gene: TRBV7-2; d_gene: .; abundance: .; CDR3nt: TGTGCCAGCAGCTTATCTAGCCGGCAGTACTTC; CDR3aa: CASSLSSRQYF
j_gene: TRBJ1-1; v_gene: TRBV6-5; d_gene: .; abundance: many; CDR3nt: TGTGCCAGCAGCCGGGTGACACTGAACACTGAAGCTTTCTTT; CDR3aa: CASSRVTLNTEAFF
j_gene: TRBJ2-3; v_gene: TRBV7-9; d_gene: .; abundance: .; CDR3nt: TGTGCCAGCAACTTAGGGCTTCCGACAGATACGCAGTATTTT; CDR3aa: CASNLGLPTDTQYF
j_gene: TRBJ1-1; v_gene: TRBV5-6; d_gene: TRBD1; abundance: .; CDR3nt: TGTGCCAGCAGCTTTTGGGACAGGAACACTGAAGCTTTCTTT; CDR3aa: CASSFWDRNTEAFF
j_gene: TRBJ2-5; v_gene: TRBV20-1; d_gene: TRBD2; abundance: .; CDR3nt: TGCAGTGTTAGCCAGGGAGGGAGGGAGACCCAGTACTTC; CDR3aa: CSVSQGGRETQYF
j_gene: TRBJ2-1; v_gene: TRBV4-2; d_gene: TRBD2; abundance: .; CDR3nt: TGTGCCAGCAGCCAAGGACTAGCGGGCACCTACAATGAGCGGTTCTTC; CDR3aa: CASSQGLAGTYNERFF
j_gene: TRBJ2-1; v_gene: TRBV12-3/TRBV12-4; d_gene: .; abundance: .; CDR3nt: TGTGCCAGCAGTCTTACTGGGGATTCCTACAATGAGCAGTTCTTC; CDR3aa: CASSLTGDSYNEQFF
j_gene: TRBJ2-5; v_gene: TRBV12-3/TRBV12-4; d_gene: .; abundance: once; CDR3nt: TGTGTCAGCAGTCCCCAGCTCCAAGAGACCCAGTACTTC; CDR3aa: CVSSPQLQETQYF
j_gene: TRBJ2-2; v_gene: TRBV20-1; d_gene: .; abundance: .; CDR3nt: TGCAGTGCTAGAAGGGCAGGGTACTGGATCGGGGAGCTGTTTTTT; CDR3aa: CSARRAGYWIGELFF
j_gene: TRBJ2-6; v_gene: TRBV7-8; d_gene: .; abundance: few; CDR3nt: TGTGCCAGCAGCGGACTTGACTCTGGGGCCAACGTCCTGACTTTC; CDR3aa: CASSGLDSGANVLTF
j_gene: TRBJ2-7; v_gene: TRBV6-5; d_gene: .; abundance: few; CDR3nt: TGTGCCAGCCCCCGTTCCTACGAGCAGTACTTC; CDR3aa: CASPRSYEQYF
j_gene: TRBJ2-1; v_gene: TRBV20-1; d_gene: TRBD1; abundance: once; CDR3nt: TGCAGTGCTAGTGGAGGGGACAGGGGAAGGCGTAATGAGCAGTTCTTC; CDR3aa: CSASGGDRGRRNEQFF
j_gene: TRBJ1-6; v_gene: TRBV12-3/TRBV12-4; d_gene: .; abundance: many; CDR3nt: TGTGCCAGCAGTTTAGCTCAGGGTAGAGGTTCACCCCTCCACTTT; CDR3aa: CASSLAQGRGSPLHF
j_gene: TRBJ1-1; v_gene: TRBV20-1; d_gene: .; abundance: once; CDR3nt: TGCAGTGCTAGAGCAGGCGGGCCGAGGGACACTGAAGCCTTCTTT; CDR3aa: CSARAGGPRDTEAFF
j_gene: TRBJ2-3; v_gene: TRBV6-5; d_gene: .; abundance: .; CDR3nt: TGTGCCAGCAGACCCATCGGAGCTAACATAGATACGCAGTATTTT; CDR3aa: CASRPIGANIDTQYF
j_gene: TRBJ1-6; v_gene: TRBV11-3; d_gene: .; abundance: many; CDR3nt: TGTGCCAGCAGCCCCCGCCGGAGCTCCTATAATTCACCCCTCCACTTT; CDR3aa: CASSPRRSSYNSPLHF
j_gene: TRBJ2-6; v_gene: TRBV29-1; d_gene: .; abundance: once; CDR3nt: TGCAGCGTCGGCGAAAACCCAGGGGCCAACGTCCTGACTTTC; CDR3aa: CSVGENPGANVLTF
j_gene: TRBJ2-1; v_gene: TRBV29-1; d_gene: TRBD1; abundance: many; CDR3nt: TGCAGCGTTGGCCGGGACAGGGGTACATCCGATTACAATGAGCAGTTCTTC; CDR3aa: CSVGRDRGTSDYNEQFF
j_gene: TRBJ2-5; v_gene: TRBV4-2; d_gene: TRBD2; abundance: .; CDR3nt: TGTACCAGCAGCCAAGGCGGGACTAGCGGGAGCCGGGAGACCCAGTACTTC; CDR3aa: CTSSQGGTSGSRETQYF
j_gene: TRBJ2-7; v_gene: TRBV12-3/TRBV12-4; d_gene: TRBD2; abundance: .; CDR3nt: TGTGCCAGCAGTTTATCTAGCGGGGGCTACGAGCAGTACTTC; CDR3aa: CASSLSSGGYEQYF
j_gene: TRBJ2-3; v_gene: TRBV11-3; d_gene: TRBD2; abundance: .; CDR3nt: TGTGCCAGCAGCAATAGCGGGAGCATTAGCACAGACACGCAGTATTTT; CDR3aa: CASSNSGSISTDTQYF
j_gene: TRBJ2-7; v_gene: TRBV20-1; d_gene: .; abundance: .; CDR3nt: TGCAGTACTGAACCCGGGACTTGTGGGCCCTACGAGCAGTACTTC; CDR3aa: CSTEPGTCGPYEQYF
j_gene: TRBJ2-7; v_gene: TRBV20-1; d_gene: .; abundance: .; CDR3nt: TGCAGTGCTGGCCGGGATCCTGGCTCCTACGAGCTGTACTTC; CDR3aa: CSAGRDPGSYELYF
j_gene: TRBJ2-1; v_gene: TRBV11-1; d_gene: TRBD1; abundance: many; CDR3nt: TGTGCCAGCAGCTTAGAACCGGGACAGGGGAATGAGCAGTTCTTC; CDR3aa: CASSLEPGQGNEQFF
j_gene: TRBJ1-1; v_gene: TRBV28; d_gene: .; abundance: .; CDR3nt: TGTGCCAGCAGCCCTTCAGGACCGCTTGAAGCTTTCTTT; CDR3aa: CASSPSGPLEAFF
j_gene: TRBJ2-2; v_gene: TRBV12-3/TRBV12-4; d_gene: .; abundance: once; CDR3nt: TGTGCCAGCAGATCTCAGGGCTACAAAGGGGAGCTGTTTTTT; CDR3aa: CASRSQGYKGELFF
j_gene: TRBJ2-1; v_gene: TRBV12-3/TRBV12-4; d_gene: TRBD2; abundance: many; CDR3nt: TGTGCCAGCAGTTTACCAGGAGTAGCGGGGGAGCAGTTCTTC; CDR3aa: CASSLPGVAGEQFF
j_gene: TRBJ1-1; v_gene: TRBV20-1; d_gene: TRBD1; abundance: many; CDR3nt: TGCAGTGCTAGCCCCGGACAGGGGGCTAACGCTTTCTTT; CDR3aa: CSASPGQGANAFF
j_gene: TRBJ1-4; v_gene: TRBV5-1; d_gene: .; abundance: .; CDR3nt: TGCGCCAGTAGCTCTGGACAGACAACTAATGAAAAACTGTCTTTT; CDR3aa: CASSSGQTTNEKLSF
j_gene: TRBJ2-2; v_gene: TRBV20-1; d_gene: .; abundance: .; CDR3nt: TGCATTGCTACCCCGCCGTCTGATCCCTCCGGGGAGCTATTTTTT; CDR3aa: CIATPPSDPSGELFF
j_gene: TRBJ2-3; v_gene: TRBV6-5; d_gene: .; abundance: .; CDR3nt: TGTGCCAGCAGCCAGGGGGGCGGGAGAACAGATACGCAGTATTTT; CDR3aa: CASSQGGGRTDTQYF
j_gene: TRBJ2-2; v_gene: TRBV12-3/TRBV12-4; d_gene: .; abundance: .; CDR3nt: TGTGCCAGTGAAAGCGGAACCAGGGAGTTGTTTTTT; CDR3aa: CASESGTRELFF
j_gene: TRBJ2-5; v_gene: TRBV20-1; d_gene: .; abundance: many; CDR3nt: TGCAGTGCTAGGTTCAGGGGCGGCGAGACCCAGTACTTC; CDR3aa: CSARFRGGETQYF
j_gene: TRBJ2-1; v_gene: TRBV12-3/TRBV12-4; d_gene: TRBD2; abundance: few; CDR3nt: TGTGCCAGCAGTTTCTCGAGCGGGATGGGCAATGAGCAGTTCTTC; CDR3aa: CASSFSSGMGNEQFF
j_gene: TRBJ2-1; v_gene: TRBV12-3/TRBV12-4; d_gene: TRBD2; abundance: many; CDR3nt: TGTGCCAGCAGATCTACTAGCGGGAGGGCGAGGGACAATGAGCAGTTCTTC; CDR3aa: CASRSTSGRARDNEQFF
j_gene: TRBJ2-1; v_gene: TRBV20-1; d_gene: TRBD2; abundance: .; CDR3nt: TGCAGTGCTAGTGGCCTAGCGGGAGCCACGAGCTCCTACAATGAGCAGTTCTTC; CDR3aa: CSASGLAGATSSYNEQFF
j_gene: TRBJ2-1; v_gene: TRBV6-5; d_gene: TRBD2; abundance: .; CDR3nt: TGTGCCAGCCGCCGTACGACTAGCGGGGACAATGAGCAGTTCTTC; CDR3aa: CASRRTTSGDNEQFF
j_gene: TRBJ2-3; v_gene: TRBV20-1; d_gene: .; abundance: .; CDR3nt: TGCAGTGCTGGAAACGGAGAAGGCACAGATACACAGTATTTT; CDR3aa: CSAGNGEGTDTQYF
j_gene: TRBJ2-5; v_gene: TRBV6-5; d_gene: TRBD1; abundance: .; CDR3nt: TGTGTCACCGAAAACAGGGGGCAGAGAGAGATCCAGTACTTC; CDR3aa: CVTENRGQREIQYF
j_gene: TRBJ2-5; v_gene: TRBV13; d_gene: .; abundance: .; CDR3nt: TGTGCCAGCAGCCGACAGGGAGGGGGGCAAGAGACCCAGTACTTC; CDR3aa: CASSRQGGGQETQYF
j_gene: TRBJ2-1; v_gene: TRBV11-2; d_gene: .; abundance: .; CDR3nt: TGTGCCAGCAGCTTACATCAAGGAGGTCACAATGAGCGGTTCTTC; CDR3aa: CASSLHQGGHNERFF
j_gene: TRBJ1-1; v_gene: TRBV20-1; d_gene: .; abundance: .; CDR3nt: TGCAGTGTTCCCCTTACAGGGACGTCTGAAGCTTTCTTT; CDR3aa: CSVPLTGTSEAFF
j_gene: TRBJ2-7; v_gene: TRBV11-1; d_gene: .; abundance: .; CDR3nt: TGTGCCAGCAGCTTAGCCCCAGTCTACGAGCAGCACTTC; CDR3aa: CASSLAPVYEQHF
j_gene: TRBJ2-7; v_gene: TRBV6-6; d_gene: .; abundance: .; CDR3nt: TGTGTCAGCAGTTACGCCCGGTTGGCTAGGCCACCCTACGAGCAGTACTTC; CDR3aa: CVSSYARLARPPYEQYF
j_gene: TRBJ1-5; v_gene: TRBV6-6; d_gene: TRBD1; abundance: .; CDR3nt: TGTGCCAGCAGTTACCGGACAGGGGACGGGCAGCCTCAGCATTTT; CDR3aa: CASSYRTGDGQPQHF
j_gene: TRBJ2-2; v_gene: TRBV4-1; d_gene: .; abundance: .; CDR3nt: TGCGCCAGCAGCCACGAAGTAGCGAACACCGGGGAGCTGTTTTTT; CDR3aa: CASSHEVANTGELFF
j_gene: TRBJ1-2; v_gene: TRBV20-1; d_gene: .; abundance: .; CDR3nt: TGCAGTGCACCAACGGGACGGGGCGACTATTGCTACACCTTC; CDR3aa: CSAPTGRGDYCYTF
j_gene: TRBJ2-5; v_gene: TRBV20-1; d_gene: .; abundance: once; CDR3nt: TGTAGTGCTAGAGTTTTGGGGTCCTCCCAAGAGACCCGGTACTTC; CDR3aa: CSARVLGSSQETRYF